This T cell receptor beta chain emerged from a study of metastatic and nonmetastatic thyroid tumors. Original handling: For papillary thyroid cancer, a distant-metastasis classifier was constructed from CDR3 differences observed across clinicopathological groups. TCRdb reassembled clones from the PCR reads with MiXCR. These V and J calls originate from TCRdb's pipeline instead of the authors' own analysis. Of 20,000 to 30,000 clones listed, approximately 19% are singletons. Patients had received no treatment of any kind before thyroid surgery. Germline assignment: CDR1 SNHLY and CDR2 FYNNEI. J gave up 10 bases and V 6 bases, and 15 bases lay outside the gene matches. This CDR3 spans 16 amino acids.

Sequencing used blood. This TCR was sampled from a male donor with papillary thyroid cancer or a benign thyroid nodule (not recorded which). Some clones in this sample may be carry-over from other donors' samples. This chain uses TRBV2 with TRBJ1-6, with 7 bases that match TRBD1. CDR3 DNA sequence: TGTGCCAGCAGGGGGAGTAGACAGGGTACATGCTCACCCCTCCACTTT. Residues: CASRGSRQGTCSPLHF. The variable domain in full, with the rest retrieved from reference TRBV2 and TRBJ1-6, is EPEVTQTPSHQVTQMGQEVILRCVPISNHLYFYWYRQILGQKVEFLVSFYNNEISEKSEIFDDQFSVERPDGSNFTLKIRSTKLEDSAMYFCASRGSRQGTCSPLHFGNGTRLTVT.